This T cell receptor beta chain is from a study of blood T cell repertoires in COVID-19. The overall study: Samples representing acute and convalescent COVID-19 were sourced from the United States, Italy and Spain. T cells, B-cell-depleted T cells, or PBMCs provided the cDNA or gDNA that served as material.

Original handling: Reference gene primers were amplified, and this amplification served to estimate nucleated cell counts. Clones were read by immunoSEQ multiplex PCR, and TCRdb kept only the in-frame ones, dropping some. V, J and clone size are taken as reported in that table, and D and trimming were inferred from the DNA itself. The sample shows 200,000 to 300,000 clones, 80% to 90% of them seen only once. Germline loops: CDR1 SNHLY, CDR2 FYNNEI. The CDR3 extends over 16 amino acids. With V trimmed by 1 base and J by 4 bases, 1 base remained unmatched. Sequenced material: peripheral blood. This chain links TRBV2 with TRBJ2-1; 13 bases fit TRBD2. This TCR came from a man aged 60-69 years with acute or convalescent COVID-19. CDR3 residues: CASSEGLAGGYNEQFF. CDR3 DNA: TGTGCCAGCAGTGAAGGACTAGCGGGAGGATACAATGAGCAGTTCTTC. Looking up the rest from reference TRBV2 and TRBJ2-1 gives the full variable domain: EPEVTQTPSHQVTQMGQEVILRCVPISNHLYFYWYRQILGQKVEFLVSFYNNEISEKSEIFDDQFSVERPDGSNFTLKIRSTKLEDSAMYFCASSEGLAGGYNEQFFGPGTRLTVL.